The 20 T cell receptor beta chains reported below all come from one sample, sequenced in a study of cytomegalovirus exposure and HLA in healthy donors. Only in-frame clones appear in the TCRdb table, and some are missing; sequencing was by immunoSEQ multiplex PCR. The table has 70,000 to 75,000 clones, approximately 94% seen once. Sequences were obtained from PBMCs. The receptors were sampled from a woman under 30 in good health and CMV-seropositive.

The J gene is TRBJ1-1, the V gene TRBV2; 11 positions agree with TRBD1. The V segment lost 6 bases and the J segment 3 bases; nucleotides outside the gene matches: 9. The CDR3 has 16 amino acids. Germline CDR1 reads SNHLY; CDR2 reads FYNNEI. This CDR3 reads CASRTWTGGRDTEAFF. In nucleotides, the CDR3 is TGTGCCAGCAGAACCTGGACAGGGGGCAGGGACACTGAAGCTTTCTTT.

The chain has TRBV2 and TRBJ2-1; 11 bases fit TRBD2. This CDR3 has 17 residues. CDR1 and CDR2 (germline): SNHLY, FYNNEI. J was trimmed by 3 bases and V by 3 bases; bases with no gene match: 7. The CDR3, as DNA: TGTGCCAGCAGTGAGAAGGCTAGCGGGGGGCTCTACAATGAGCAGTTCTTC. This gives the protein CASSEKASGGLYNEQFF.

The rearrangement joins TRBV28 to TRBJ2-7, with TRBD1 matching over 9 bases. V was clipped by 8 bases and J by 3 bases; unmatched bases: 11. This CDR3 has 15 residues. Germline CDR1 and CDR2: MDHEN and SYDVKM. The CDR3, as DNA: TGTGCCAGCGTTGCATACGGGACAGGGATCTACGAGCAGTACTTC. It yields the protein CASVAYGTGIYEQYF.

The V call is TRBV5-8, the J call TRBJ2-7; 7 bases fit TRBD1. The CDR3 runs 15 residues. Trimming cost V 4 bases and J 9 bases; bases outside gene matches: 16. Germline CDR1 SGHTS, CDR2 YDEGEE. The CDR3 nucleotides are TGTGCCAGCAGCAAACCGGGACAGATAGAAAGGGGGCAGTACTTC. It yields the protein CASSKPGQIERGQYF.

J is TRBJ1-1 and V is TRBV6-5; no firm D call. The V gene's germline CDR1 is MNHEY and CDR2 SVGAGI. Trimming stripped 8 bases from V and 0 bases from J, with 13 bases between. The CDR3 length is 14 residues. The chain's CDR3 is CASSPATLNTEAFF. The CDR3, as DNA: TGTGCCAGCTCACCCGCCACTTTGAACACTGAAGCTTTCTTT.

The CDR3 bases are TGTGCCAGCAGTTTATCCGCGACAGCAAGCGGCTACACCTTC. It yields the protein CASSLSATASGYTF. This chain links TRBV27 with TRBJ1-2; perhaps TRBD1 as D (5 bases). The CDR3 spans 14 residues. In germline, CDR1 is MNHEY, CDR2 SMNVEV (reference sequence). Trimming removed 0 bases at V and 8 bases at J, with 13 bases between.

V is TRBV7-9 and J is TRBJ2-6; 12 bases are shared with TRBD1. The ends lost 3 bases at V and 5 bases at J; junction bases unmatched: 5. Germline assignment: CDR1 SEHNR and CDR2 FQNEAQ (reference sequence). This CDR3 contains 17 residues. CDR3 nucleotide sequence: TGTGCCAGCAGCTTGGGGACAGGGGGCGCCAGGGCCAACGTCCTGACTTTC. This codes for CASSLGTGGARANVLTF.

CDR3 amino acids: CASSQNQPYTPTGTQYF. CDR3 DNA: TGTGCCAGCAGCCAGAACCAACCCTATACTCCAACGGGGACCCAGTACTTC. This chain joins TRBV7-2 and TRBJ2-5; unclear D gene. V lost 5 bases to trimming and J lost 7 bases, with 26 bases between them. The CDR3 runs 17 residues. In germline, CDR1 is SGHTA, CDR2 FQGNSA.

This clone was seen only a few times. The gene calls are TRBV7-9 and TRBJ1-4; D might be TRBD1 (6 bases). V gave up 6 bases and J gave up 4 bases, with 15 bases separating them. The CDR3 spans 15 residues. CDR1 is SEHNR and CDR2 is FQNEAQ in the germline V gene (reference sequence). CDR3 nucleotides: TGTGCCAGCAGAAACTACAGGGCGCATAATGAAAAACTGTTTTTT. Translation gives CASRNYRAHNEKLFF.

In DNA form, the CDR3 reads TGTGCCAGCAGCTCTACGGGGCCGGGACTAGCTCCCTACGAGCAGTACTTC. It translates to CASSSTGPGLAPYEQYF. J is TRBJ2-7 and V is TRBV7-9; 9 bases align to TRBD2. Losses at the gene ends were 4 bases for V and 2 bases for J; bases not matched to a gene: 12. In germline, CDR1 is SEHNR, CDR2 FQNEAQ (reference sequence). There are 17 residues in the CDR3. Using reference TRBV7-9 and TRBJ2-7 for the parts outside the CDR3, the full variable domain is DTGVSQNPRHKITKRGQNVTFRCDPISEHNRLYWYRQTLGQGPEFLTYFQNEAQLEKSRLLSDRFSAERPKGSFSTLEIQRTEQGDSAMYLCASSSTGPGLAPYEQYFGPGTRLTVT.

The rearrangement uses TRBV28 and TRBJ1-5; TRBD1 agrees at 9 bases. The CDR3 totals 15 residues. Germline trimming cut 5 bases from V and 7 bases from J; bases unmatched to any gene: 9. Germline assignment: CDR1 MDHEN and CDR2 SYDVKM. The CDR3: CASSPGQGPGQPQHF. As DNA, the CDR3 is TGTGCCAGCAGTCCGGGACAGGGACCAGGGCAGCCCCAGCATTTT.

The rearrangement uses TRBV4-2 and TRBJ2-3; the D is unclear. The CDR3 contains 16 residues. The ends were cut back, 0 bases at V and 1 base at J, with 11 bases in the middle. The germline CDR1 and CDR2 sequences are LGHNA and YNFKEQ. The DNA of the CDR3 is TGTGCCAGCAGCCAAGATTTAGCTAGACGCACAGATACGCAGTATTTT. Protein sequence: CASSQDLARRTDTQYF.

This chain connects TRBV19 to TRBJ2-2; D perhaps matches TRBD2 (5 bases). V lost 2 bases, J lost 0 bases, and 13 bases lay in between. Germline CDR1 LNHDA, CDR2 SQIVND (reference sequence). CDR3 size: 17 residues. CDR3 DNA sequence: TGTGCCAGTAGTATAAAGCGGAGAATGACGAACACCGGGGAGCTGTTTTTT. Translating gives CASSIKRRMTNTGELFF.

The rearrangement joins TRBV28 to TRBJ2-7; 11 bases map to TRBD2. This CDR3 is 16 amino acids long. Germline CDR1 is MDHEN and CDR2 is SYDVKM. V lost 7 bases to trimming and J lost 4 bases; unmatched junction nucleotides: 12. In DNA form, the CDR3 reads TGTGCCAGCACCTCATTAGAGACTAGCGGGAAATACGAGCAGTACTTC. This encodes CASTSLETSGKYEQYF. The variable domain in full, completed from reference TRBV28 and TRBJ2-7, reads DVKVTQSSRYLVKRTGEKVFLECVQDMDHENMFWYRQDPGLGLRLIYFSYDVKMKEKGDIPEGYSVSREKKERFSLILESASTNQTSMYLCASTSLETSGKYEQYFGPGTRLTVT.

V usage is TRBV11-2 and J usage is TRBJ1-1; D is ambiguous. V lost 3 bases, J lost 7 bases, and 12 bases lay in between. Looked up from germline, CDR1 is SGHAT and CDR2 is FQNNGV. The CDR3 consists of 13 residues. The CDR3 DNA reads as TGTGCCAGCAGCTTCGGGGTAGGCGTTGAAGCTTTCTTT. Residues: CASSFGVGVEAFF. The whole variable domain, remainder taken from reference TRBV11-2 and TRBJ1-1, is EAGVAQSPRYKIIEKRQSVAFWCNPISGHATLYWYQQILGQGPKLLIQFQNNGVVDDSQLPKDRFSAERLKGVDSTLKIQPAKLEDSAVYLCASSFGVGVEAFFGQGTRLTVV.

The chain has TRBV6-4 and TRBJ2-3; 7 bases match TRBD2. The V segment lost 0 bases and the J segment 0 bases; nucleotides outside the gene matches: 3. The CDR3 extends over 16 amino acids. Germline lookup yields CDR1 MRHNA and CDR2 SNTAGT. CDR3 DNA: TGTGCCAGCAGTGACTCTGGCGGGGGTAGCACAGATACGCAGTATTTT. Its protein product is CASSDSGGGSTDTQYF.

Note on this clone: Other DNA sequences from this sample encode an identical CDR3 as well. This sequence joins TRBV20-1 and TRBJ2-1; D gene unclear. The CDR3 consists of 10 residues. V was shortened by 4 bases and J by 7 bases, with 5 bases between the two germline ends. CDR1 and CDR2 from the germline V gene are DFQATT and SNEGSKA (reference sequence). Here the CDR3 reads CSAIRNEQFF. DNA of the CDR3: TGCAGTGCTATCCGTAATGAGCAGTTCTTC.

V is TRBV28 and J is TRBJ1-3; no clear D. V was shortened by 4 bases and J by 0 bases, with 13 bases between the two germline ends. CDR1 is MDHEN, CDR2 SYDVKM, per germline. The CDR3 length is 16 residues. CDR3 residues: CASSSGAGPSGNTIYF. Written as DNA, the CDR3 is TGTGCCAGCAGTTCAGGCGCAGGCCCCTCTGGAAACACCATATATTTT.

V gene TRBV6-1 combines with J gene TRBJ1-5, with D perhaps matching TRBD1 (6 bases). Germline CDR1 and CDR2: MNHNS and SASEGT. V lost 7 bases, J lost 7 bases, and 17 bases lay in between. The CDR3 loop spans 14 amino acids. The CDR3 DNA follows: TGTGCCAGCATACCCAATCAACAGGGACAGCCCCAGCATTTT. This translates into CASIPNQQGQPQHF.

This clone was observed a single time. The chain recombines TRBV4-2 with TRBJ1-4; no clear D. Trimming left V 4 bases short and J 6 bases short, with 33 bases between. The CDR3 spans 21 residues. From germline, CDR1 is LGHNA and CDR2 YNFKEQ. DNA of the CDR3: TGTGCCAGCAGCCGAATTAAACCAGGACTGTTAAACATTGAGAGGGATGAAAAACTGTTTTTT. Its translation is CASSRIKPGLLNIERDEKLFF.